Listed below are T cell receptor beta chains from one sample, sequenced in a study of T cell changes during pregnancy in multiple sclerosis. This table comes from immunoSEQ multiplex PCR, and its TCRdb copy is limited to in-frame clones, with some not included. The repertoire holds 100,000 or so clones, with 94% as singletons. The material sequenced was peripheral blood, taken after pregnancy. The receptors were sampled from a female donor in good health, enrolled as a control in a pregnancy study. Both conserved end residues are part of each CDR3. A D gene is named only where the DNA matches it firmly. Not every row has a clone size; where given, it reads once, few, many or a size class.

CDR3aa: CSVEQTGPDEQYF
CDR3nt: TGCAGCGTTGAGCAGACAGGACCTGACGAGCAGTACTTC
v_gene: TRBV29-1
abundance: -
j_gene: TRBJ2-7
d_gene: -

CDR3aa: CASSLSGQGAKTQYF
CDR3nt: TGTGCCAGCAGCTTATCAGGACAGGGGGCAAAGACCCAGTACTTC
v_gene: TRBV7-2
abundance: -
j_gene: TRBJ2-5
d_gene: TRBD1

CDR3aa: CASSFGVRETQYF
CDR3nt: TGTGCCAGCAGCTTCGGGGTCAGAGAGACCCAGTACTTC
v_gene: TRBV5-4
abundance: -
j_gene: TRBJ2-5
d_gene: -

CDR3aa: CASTGGPGTENEKLFF
CDR3nt: TGTGCCAGCACGGGTGGCCCCGGGACAGAGAATGAAAAACTGTTTTTT
v_gene: TRBV5-6
abundance: -
j_gene: TRBJ1-4
d_gene: TRBD1

CDR3aa: CASSLRRAGMNTGELFF
CDR3nt: TGTGCCAGCTCACTTCGCAGAGCGGGGATGAACACCGGGGAGCTGTTTTTT
v_gene: TRBV18
abundance: -
j_gene: TRBJ2-2
d_gene: TRBD2

CDR3aa: CASSLLAGESSYNEQFF
CDR3nt: TGTGCCAGCAGTTTATTGGCGGGGGAAAGCTCCTACAATGAGCAGTTCTTC
v_gene: TRBV28
abundance: -
j_gene: TRBJ2-1
d_gene: TRBD2

CDR3aa: CSVQGANQPQHF
CDR3nt: TGCAGCGTACAGGGGGCTAATCAGCCCCAGCATTTT
v_gene: TRBV29-1
abundance: -
j_gene: TRBJ1-5
d_gene: TRBD1

CDR3aa: CASSTGGSVYEQYF
CDR3nt: TGTGCCAGCAGCACAGGGGGAAGCGTCTACGAGCAGTACTTC
v_gene: TRBV7-2
abundance: -
j_gene: TRBJ2-7
d_gene: TRBD1

CDR3aa: CASSHLGTSGRGGVYNEQFF
CDR3nt: TGTGCCAGCAGCCACTTAGGGACTAGCGGGAGAGGGGGGGTTTACAATGAGCAGTTCTTC
v_gene: TRBV9
abundance: -
j_gene: TRBJ2-1
d_gene: TRBD2

CDR3aa: CASSVGAGDNTQYF
CDR3nt: TGTGCCAGTAGTGTGGGAGCGGGTGATAATACGCAGTATTTT
v_gene: TRBV19
abundance: -
j_gene: TRBJ2-3
d_gene: -

CDR3aa: CASSPQGLVYEQYF
CDR3nt: TGTGCCAGCAGTCCTCAGGGTTTAGTCTACGAGCAGTACTTC
v_gene: TRBV2
abundance: few
j_gene: TRBJ2-7
d_gene: -

CDR3aa: CAWGIDHNQPQHF
CDR3nt: TGTGCCTGGGGCATTGACCATAATCAGCCCCAGCATTTT
v_gene: TRBV2
abundance: -
j_gene: TRBJ1-5
d_gene: -

CDR3aa: CASSEWGPKNIQYF
CDR3nt: TGTGCCAGCAGTGAATGGGGGCCCAAAAACATTCAGTACTTC
v_gene: TRBV25-1
abundance: -
j_gene: TRBJ2-4
d_gene: -

CDR3aa: CASSLVGGGLTDTQYF
CDR3nt: TGCGCCAGCAGCTTGGTCGGCGGGGGGTTGACAGATACGCAGTATTTT
v_gene: TRBV5-1
abundance: -
j_gene: TRBJ2-3
d_gene: TRBD2

CDR3aa: CASSPEYRGGYTF
CDR3nt: TGCGCCAGCAGCCCGGAGTACAGGGGTGGCTACACCTTC
v_gene: TRBV5-1
abundance: -
j_gene: TRBJ1-2
d_gene: TRBD1

CDR3aa: CASSSQGRSNQPQHF
CDR3nt: TGTGCCAGCAGTTCCCAGGGGCGTAGCAATCAGCCCCAGCATTTT
v_gene: TRBV28
abundance: -
j_gene: TRBJ1-5
d_gene: -

CDR3aa: CASSLGRGKGHRTGELFF
CDR3nt: TGTGCCAGCAGCTTGGGGAGGGGAAAGGGCCATAGAACCGGGGAGCTGTTTTTT
v_gene: TRBV7-6
abundance: -
j_gene: TRBJ2-2
d_gene: TRBD2

CDR3aa: CASSLAATSGRWVGTDTQYF
CDR3nt: TGTGCCAGCAGCTTAGCCGCGACTAGCGGGAGGTGGGTGGGCACAGATACGCAGTATTTT
v_gene: TRBV7-2
abundance: -
j_gene: TRBJ2-3
d_gene: TRBD2

CDR3aa: CASSRTGYEQYF
CDR3nt: TGTGCCAGCAGCCGAACAGGGTACGAGCAGTACTTC
v_gene: TRBV7-2
abundance: -
j_gene: TRBJ2-7
d_gene: -

CDR3aa: CASSQETETYEQYF
CDR3nt: TGCGCCAGCAGCCAAGAAACAGAGACCTACGAGCAGTACTTC
v_gene: TRBV4-1
abundance: -
j_gene: TRBJ2-7
d_gene: -

CDR3aa: CASRPSTGDEAFF
CDR3nt: TGTGCCAGCAGACCCTCCACAGGGGATGAAGCTTTCTTT
v_gene: TRBV7-7
abundance: -
j_gene: TRBJ1-1
d_gene: TRBD1

CDR3aa: CASSRLTGNTGELFF
CDR3nt: TGTGCCAGCAGCCGACTGACAGGGAACACCGGGGAGCTGTTTTTT
v_gene: TRBV14
abundance: -
j_gene: TRBJ2-2
d_gene: -

CDR3aa: CASSELQGSEAFF
CDR3nt: TGCGCCAGCAGCGAACTCCAGGGGAGTGAAGCTTTCTTT
v_gene: TRBV5-1
abundance: -
j_gene: TRBJ1-1
d_gene: -

CDR3aa: CASSVRGQGATDTQYF
CDR3nt: TGTGCCAGCAGCGTCAGGGGACAGGGTGCCACAGATACGCAGTATTTT
v_gene: TRBV9
abundance: once
j_gene: TRBJ2-3
d_gene: TRBD1

CDR3aa: CASTKRGSWTEAFF
CDR3nt: TGTGCCAGCACTAAAAGGGGATCGTGGACTGAAGCTTTCTTT
v_gene: TRBV6-1
abundance: -
j_gene: TRBJ1-1
d_gene: -

CDR3aa: CASSFGGPTYEQYF
CDR3nt: TGTGCCAGCAGCTTTGGAGGCCCCACCTACGAGCAGTACTTC
v_gene: TRBV11-2
abundance: -
j_gene: TRBJ2-7
d_gene: -

CDR3aa: CASSLDLAGYNEQFF
CDR3nt: TGTGCCAGCAGCTTGGACCTAGCGGGGTACAATGAGCAGTTCTTC
v_gene: TRBV5-6
abundance: -
j_gene: TRBJ2-1
d_gene: TRBD2

CDR3aa: CASSPWDTNEQFF
CDR3nt: TGTGCCAGCAGTCCCTGGGACACCAATGAGCAGTTCTTC
v_gene: TRBV27
abundance: -
j_gene: TRBJ2-1
d_gene: -

CDR3aa: CASGGGKRVVSTDTQYF
CDR3nt: TGTGCCAGCGGGGGGGGAAAGCGGGTCGTTAGCACAGATACGCAGTATTTT
v_gene: TRBV2
abundance: -
j_gene: TRBJ2-3
d_gene: TRBD2

CDR3aa: CASSLGLAGHNEQFF
CDR3nt: TGTGCCAGCAGTTTAGGGCTAGCTGGACACAATGAGCAGTTCTTC
v_gene: TRBV27
abundance: -
j_gene: TRBJ2-1
d_gene: -

CDR3aa: CASSLGYRVRNQPQHF
CDR3nt: TGTGCCAGCAGTTTAGGTTACAGGGTTCGCAATCAGCCCCAGCATTTT
v_gene: TRBV28
abundance: -
j_gene: TRBJ1-5
d_gene: -

CDR3aa: CASMATPTALAKNIQYF
CDR3nt: TGTGCCAGCATGGCGACACCGACAGCCTTAGCCAAAAACATTCAGTACTTC
v_gene: TRBV5-6
abundance: -
j_gene: TRBJ2-4
d_gene: -

CDR3aa: CASSPGRGEEKLFF
CDR3nt: TGTGCCAGCAGCCCAGGTAGGGGCGAGGAAAAACTGTTTTTT
v_gene: TRBV9
abundance: -
j_gene: TRBJ1-4
d_gene: -

CDR3aa: CASSFRQSYNEQFF
CDR3nt: TGTGCCAGCAGCTTTCGACAGTCCTACAATGAGCAGTTCTTC
v_gene: TRBV7-9
abundance: -
j_gene: TRBJ2-1
d_gene: -

CDR3aa: CASSLGLAGVYEQYF
CDR3nt: TGTGCCAGCAGCTTAGGGTTAGCGGGAGTCTACGAGCAGTACTTC
v_gene: TRBV7-2
abundance: -
j_gene: TRBJ2-7
d_gene: TRBD2

CDR3aa: CASSQPGQGAGYEQYF
CDR3nt: TGTGCCAGCAGTCAACCTGGACAGGGGGCAGGATACGAGCAGTACTTC
v_gene: TRBV28
abundance: -
j_gene: TRBJ2-7
d_gene: TRBD1

CDR3aa: CASSLRLVNTEAFF
CDR3nt: TGCGCCAGCAGCTTGCGACTGGTGAACACTGAAGCTTTCTTT
v_gene: TRBV5-1
abundance: -
j_gene: TRBJ1-1
d_gene: -

CDR3aa: CASSQDPGGSYEQYF
CDR3nt: TGCGCCAGCAGCCAAGATCCAGGGGGCTCCTACGAGCAGTACTTC
v_gene: TRBV4-1
abundance: -
j_gene: TRBJ2-7
d_gene: TRBD1

CDR3aa: CASSYYGKYQPQHF
CDR3nt: TGTGCCAGCAGTTACTACGGGAAGTATCAGCCCCAGCATTTT
v_gene: TRBV6-6
abundance: -
j_gene: TRBJ1-5
d_gene: -

CDR3aa: CATQIAARGNEQFF
CDR3nt: TGTGCCACCCAAATAGCGGCTCGGGGTAATGAGCAGTTCTTC
v_gene: TRBV2
abundance: -
j_gene: TRBJ2-1
d_gene: -

CDR3aa: CASSFTPSSYNEQFF
CDR3nt: TGCGCCAGCAGCTTTACTCCTAGCTCCTACAATGAGCAGTTCTTC
v_gene: TRBV5-1
abundance: -
j_gene: TRBJ2-1
d_gene: -

CDR3aa: CASSRWIGHTEAFF
CDR3nt: TGTGCCAGCAGTCGCTGGATTGGGCACACTGAAGCTTTCTTT
v_gene: TRBV27
abundance: -
j_gene: TRBJ1-1
d_gene: -

CDR3aa: CASSWTSGQETQYF
CDR3nt: TGTGCCAGCAGCTGGACTAGCGGTCAAGAGACCCAGTACTTC
v_gene: TRBV7-8
abundance: -
j_gene: TRBJ2-5
d_gene: TRBD2

CDR3aa: CASSLAGSGRHEQYF
CDR3nt: TGTGCCAGCAGCTTAGCGGGTAGCGGGAGACACGAGCAGTACTTC
v_gene: TRBV7-2
abundance: once
j_gene: TRBJ2-7
d_gene: TRBD2

CDR3aa: CASSISPGPSYEQYF
CDR3nt: TGTGCCAGTAGTATATCTCCAGGTCCCTCCTACGAGCAGTACTTC
v_gene: TRBV19
abundance: once
j_gene: TRBJ2-7
d_gene: -

CDR3aa: CASRLGQAQETQYF
CDR3nt: TGCGCCAGCAGACTTGGACAGGCCCAAGAGACCCAGTACTTC
v_gene: TRBV5-1
abundance: -
j_gene: TRBJ2-5
d_gene: TRBD1

CDR3aa: CASSKAGGGGVYEQYF
CDR3nt: TGTGCCAGCAGCAAAGCGGGGGGGGGAGGTGTCTACGAGCAGTACTTC
v_gene: TRBV2
abundance: -
j_gene: TRBJ2-7
d_gene: TRBD2

CDR3aa: CASSQFADTYNEQFF
CDR3nt: TGTGCCAGCAGCCAATTTGCGGATACCTACAATGAGCAGTTCTTC
v_gene: TRBV4-2
abundance: -
j_gene: TRBJ2-1
d_gene: -

CDR3aa: CASSLATSYEQYF
CDR3nt: TGTGCCAGCAGCTTAGCGACATCTTACGAGCAGTACTTC
v_gene: TRBV7-6
abundance: -
j_gene: TRBJ2-7
d_gene: -

CDR3aa: CASSEQLGATGEQYF
CDR3nt: TGTGCCAGCAGTGAACAGTTGGGGGCTACGGGCGAGCAGTACTTC
v_gene: TRBV6-1
abundance: -
j_gene: TRBJ2-7
d_gene: -

CDR3aa: CAISEKTPYEQYF
CDR3nt: TGTGCCATCAGTGAGAAGACACCCTACGAGCAGTACTTC
v_gene: TRBV10-3
abundance: -
j_gene: TRBJ2-7
d_gene: -

CDR3aa: CASSQEANSGRAAQFF
CDR3nt: TGCGCCAGCAGCCAAGAGGCAAATAGCGGGAGGGCCGCCCAGTTCTTC
v_gene: TRBV4-1
abundance: -
j_gene: TRBJ2-1
d_gene: TRBD2

CDR3aa: CASSLDEGSSYEQYF
CDR3nt: TGCGCCAGCAGCTTGGATGAGGGCAGCTCCTACGAGCAGTACTTC
v_gene: TRBV5-1
abundance: -
j_gene: TRBJ2-7
d_gene: -

CDR3aa: CASSLAIRENEQFF
CDR3nt: TGCGCCAGCAGCTTGGCAATCCGGGAGAATGAGCAGTTCTTC
v_gene: TRBV5-1
abundance: once
j_gene: TRBJ2-1
d_gene: -

CDR3aa: CASSHRDREGGNQPQHF
CDR3nt: TGCGCCAGCAGCCACCGGGACAGGGAGGGTGGCAATCAGCCCCAGCATTTT
v_gene: TRBV4-1
abundance: -
j_gene: TRBJ1-5
d_gene: TRBD1

CDR3aa: CASSLHWTGGLWTNEQYF
CDR3nt: TGTGCCAGCAGTTTACATTGGACAGGGGGCTTATGGACGAACGAGCAGTACTTC
v_gene: TRBV28
abundance: -
j_gene: TRBJ2-7
d_gene: TRBD1

CDR3aa: CASSQGTGGHEQYF
CDR3nt: TGCGCCAGCAGCCAAGGGACAGGGGGGCACGAGCAGTACTTC
v_gene: TRBV4-1
abundance: -
j_gene: TRBJ2-7
d_gene: TRBD1

CDR3aa: CASSLGGNTEAFF
CDR3nt: TGTGCCAGCAGCCTGGGAGGGAACACTGAAGCTTTCTTT
v_gene: TRBV14
abundance: few
j_gene: TRBJ1-1
d_gene: -